This section outlines one TCR beta chain sequence together with its context. Its cognate antigen is unknown. The sample is drawn from a study of cytomegalovirus exposure and HLA in healthy donors. Study-level background: Genotyping showed roughly 86% of 300 to 450 donors falling in the Caucasian-associated ancestry cluster. Regarding the study as a whole: A classifier reportedly called cytomegalovirus status with high sensitivity and specificity. It was likely that a cluster of highly shared sequence variants was a sequencing artifact.

CDR1 and CDR2 from the germline V gene are SGHTA and FQGTGA. With 0 bases removed from V and 3 bases from J, the gap between germline ends came to 8 bases. CDR3 size: 14 residues. PCR used 60 Vbeta primers and 13 Jbeta primers. Sequencing used immunoSEQ multiplex PCR; TCRdb keeps in-frame clones, though not all of them. This listing includes about 130,000 clones. The sample consisted of PBMCs. The sequence came from a man younger than 35 in good health and CMV-seronegative. The J gene is TRBJ1-1, the V gene TRBV7-3; D perhaps matches TRBD1 (5 bases). The CDR3 region is CASSLTGDYTEAFF. DNA of the CDR3: TGTGCCAGCAGCTTAACGGGGGACTACACTGAAGCTTTCTTT.